This TCR beta chain was documented in a study of shared clonotypes between healthy human individuals. Overall study context: The study drew on a couple of women and a few men aged 18 to 49 as donors.

With regard to this clone: Its antigen is unidentified.

The germline V and J ends were trimmed by 4 bases and 6 bases, with 11 bases remaining between them. This CDR3 is built from 12 residues. Germline V gene lookup returns CDR1 SGHRS and CDR2 YFSETQ. Study conclusions and caveats: Generally, naive subsets (rather than memory subsets) showed larger estimated richness. Among donors, clonotype sharing was expected to be affected by sequencing depth.

Produced via immunoSEQ multiplex PCR; TCRdb's table is partial and in-frame only. The data contain a few million clones, 92% of them seen just once; the ten biggest clones take up about 0.36%. The sequencing input was naive CD4+ T cells from PBMCs. As to subset: CD45RA+ positively selected. This chain joins TRBV5-1 and TRBJ2-7; D uncertain. The sequence came from a man between 18 and 29 years old in good health. Some clones in this sample may be carry-over from other donors' samples. CDR3 amino acids: CASSEPTSEQYF. The CDR3 bases are TGCGCCAGCAGCGAGCCGACGAGCGAGCAGTACTTC.